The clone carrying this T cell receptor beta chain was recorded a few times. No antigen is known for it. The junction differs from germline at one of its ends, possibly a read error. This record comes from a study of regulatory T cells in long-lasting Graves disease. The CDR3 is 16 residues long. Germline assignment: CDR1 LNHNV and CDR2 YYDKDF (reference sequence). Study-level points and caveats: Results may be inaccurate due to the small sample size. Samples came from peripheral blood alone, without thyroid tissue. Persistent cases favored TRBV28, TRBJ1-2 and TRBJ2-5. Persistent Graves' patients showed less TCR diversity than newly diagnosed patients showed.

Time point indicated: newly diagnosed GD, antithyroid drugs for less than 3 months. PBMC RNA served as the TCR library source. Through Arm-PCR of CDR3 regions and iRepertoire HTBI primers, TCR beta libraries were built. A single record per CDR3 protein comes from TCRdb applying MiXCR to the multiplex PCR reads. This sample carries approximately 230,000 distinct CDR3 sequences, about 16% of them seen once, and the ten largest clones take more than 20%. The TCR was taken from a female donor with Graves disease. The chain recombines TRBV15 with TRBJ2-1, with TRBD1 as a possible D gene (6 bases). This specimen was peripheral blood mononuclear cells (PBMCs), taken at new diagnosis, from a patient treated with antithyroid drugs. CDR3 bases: TGTGCCACCAGCAGAGCGCCCCCGCAACAGGGCAATGAGCGGTTCTTC. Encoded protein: CATSRAPPQQGNERFF.